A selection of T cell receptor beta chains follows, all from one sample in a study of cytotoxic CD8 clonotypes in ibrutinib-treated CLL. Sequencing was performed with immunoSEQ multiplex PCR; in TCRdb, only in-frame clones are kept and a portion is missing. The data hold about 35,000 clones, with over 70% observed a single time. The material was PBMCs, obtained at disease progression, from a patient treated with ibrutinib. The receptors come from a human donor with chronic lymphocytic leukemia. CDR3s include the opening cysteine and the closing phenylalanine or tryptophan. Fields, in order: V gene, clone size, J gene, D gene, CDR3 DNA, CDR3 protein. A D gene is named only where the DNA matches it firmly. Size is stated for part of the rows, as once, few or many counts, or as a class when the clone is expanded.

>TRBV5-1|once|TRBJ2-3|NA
TGCGCCAGCAGCTTGGGCAGGGTCCGAGATACGCAGTATTTT
CASSLGRVRDTQYF
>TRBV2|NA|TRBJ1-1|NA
TGTGCCAGCAGTGAGGCCGGGACGAACACTGAAGCTTTCTTT
CASSEAGTNTEAFF
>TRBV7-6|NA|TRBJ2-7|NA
TGTGCCAGCAGCTTAGATGCTAGCACTTCCTACGAGCAGTACTTC
CASSLDASTSYEQYF
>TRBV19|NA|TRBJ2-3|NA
TGTGCCAGTAGTATAGCCGGGGGTGATACGCAGTATTTT
CASSIAGGDTQYF
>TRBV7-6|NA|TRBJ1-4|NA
TGTGCCAGCAGCTCGGTATCCGGCGGTGAAAAACTGTTTTTT
CASSSVSGGEKLFF
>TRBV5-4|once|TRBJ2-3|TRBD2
TGTGCCAGCAGCCCCAGAGGCGGGGGGGCGACAGATACGCAGTATTTT
CASSPRGGGATDTQYF
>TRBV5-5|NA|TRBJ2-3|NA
TGTGCCAGCAGACCCGGGACTCACGGCACAGATACGCAGTATTTT
CASRPGTHGTDTQYF
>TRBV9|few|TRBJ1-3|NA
TGTGCCAGCAGCGTAGCCGGAACTGGAAACACCATATATTTT
CASSVAGTGNTIYF
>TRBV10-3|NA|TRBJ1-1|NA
TGTGCCATCAGTGAGTCGAGTGGGGGGCGAGAGACTGAAGCTTTCTTT
CAISESSGGRETEAFF
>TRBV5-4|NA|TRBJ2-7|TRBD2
TGTGCAGTTGCTAGCGGGGGGCCAAGTAGGTCTCAGCAGTACTTC
CAVASGGPSRSQQYF
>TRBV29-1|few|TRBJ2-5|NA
TGCAGCGTTGATTTAGGGGCCTTAGAGACCCAGTACTTC
CSVDLGALETQYF
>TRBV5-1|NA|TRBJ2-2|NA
TGCGCCAGCAGCTTTGCCGGGGGCGGCACCGGGGAGCTGTTTTTT
CASSFAGGGTGELFF
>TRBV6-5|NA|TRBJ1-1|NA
TGTGCCAGCAGTTACGGGCCGGGCTTCGAAGCTTTCTTT
CASSYGPGFEAFF
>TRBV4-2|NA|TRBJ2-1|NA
TGTGCCAGCAGCTTCTTCGGGACAATCAATGAGCAGTTCTTC
CASSFFGTINEQFF
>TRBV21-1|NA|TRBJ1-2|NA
TGTGCCAGCAGCAAAGGTCGCGGGCTCTATAACTATGGCTACACCTTC
CASSKGRGLYNYGYTF
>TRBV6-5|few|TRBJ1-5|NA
TGTGCCAGCAGTTACGGGCTTAATAGCAATCAGCCCCAGCATTTT
CASSYGLNSNQPQHF
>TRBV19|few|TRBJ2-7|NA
TGTGCCAGTAGCCTATGGGAGGGGGATGAGCAGTACTTC
CASSLWEGDEQYF
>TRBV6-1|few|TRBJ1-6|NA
TGTGCCAGCAGTGAACGGGCTGGTTCACCCCTCCACTTT
CASSERAGSPLHF
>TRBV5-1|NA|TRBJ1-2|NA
TGCGCCAGCAGCTTGGCGGGTTCCTATGGCTACACCTTC
CASSLAGSYGYTF
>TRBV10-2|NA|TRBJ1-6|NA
TGCGCCAGCAGTGAGTCGGGGAGTGCCGTCGATAATTCACCCCTCCACTTT
CASSESGSAVDNSPLHF
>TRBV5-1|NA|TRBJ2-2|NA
TGCGCCAGCAGCTTGGCCCCTCAGGGGATCTCAAACACCGGGGAGCTGTTTTTT
CASSLAPQGISNTGELFF
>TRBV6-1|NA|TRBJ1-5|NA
TGTGCCAGCAGTGAATTGGTTAAGGGATCGATTAGCAATCAGCCCCAGCATTTT
CASSELVKGSISNQPQHF
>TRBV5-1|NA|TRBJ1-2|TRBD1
TGCGCCAGCACTACTCGACAGGGTGACGGCTACACCTTC
CASTTRQGDGYTF
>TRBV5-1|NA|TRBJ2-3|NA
TGCGCCAGCAGCTACACAGATACGCAGTATTTT
CASSYTDTQYF
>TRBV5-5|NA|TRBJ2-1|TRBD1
TGTGCCGGCCACCGGGACAGGAACAATGAGCAGTTCTTC
CAGHRDRNNEQFF
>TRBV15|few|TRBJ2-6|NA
TGTGCCACCAGCAGAGAACGGACTGGGGCCAACGTCCTGACTTTC
CATSRERTGANVLTF
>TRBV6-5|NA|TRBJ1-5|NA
TGTGCCAGCAGTTACGGTGGAAATAGCAATCAGCCCCAGCATTTT
CASSYGGNSNQPQHF
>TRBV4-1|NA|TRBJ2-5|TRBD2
TGCGCCAGCAGCCAAGATCCAGCGGGGGCCCAACAAGAGACCCAGTACTTC
CASSQDPAGAQQETQYF
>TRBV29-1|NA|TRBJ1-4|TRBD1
TGCAGCGCAGCGACAGGGACGGGGGAAAAACTGTTTTTT
CSAATGTGEKLFF
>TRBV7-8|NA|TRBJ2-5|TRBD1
TGTGCCAGCAGCGGAGGGACAGGGGTTCAAGAGACCCAGTACTTC
CASSGGTGVQETQYF
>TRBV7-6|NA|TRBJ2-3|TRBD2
TGTGCCAGCAGCCTCTTTGGGGTTGCGGGGGGCACAGATACGCAGTATTTT
CASSLFGVAGGTDTQYF
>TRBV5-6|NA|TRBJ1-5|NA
TGTGCCAGCAGCCGGACACCTCGGGGCAATCAGCCCCAGCATTTT
CASSRTPRGNQPQHF
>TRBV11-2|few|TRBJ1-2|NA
TGTGCCAGCAGCCTTGACCGGACAGACCCTTCCTACACCTTC
CASSLDRTDPSYTF
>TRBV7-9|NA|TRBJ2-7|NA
TGTGCCAGCAGCCCCCACCTCGGGGGCAGCCCCTACGAGCAGTACTTC
CASSPHLGGSPYEQYF
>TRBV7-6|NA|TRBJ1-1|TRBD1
TGTGCCAGCAGGCTCGGGACAGGCACTGAAGCTTTCTTT
CASRLGTGTEAFF
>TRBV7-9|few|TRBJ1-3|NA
TGTGCCAGCAGCTTCCCGGGACCCATCTCTGGAAACACCATATATTTT
CASSFPGPISGNTIYF
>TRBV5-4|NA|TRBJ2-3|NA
TGTGCCAGCAGCTTAGTGGTTAGCACAGATACGCAGTATTTT
CASSLVVSTDTQYF
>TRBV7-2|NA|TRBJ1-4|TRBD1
TGTGCCAGCAGCAGAGAGCGGACAGGGGGCCGGTCTAATGAAAAACTGTTTTTT
CASSRERTGGRSNEKLFF
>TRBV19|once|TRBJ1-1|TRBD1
TGTGCCAGTACCGGACAGGGGAGAATGAACACTGAAGCTTTCTTT
CASTGQGRMNTEAFF
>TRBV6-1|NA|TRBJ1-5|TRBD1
TGTGCCAGCAGTGAAGCGGGGACAGGGAATCAGCCCCAGCATTTT
CASSEAGTGNQPQHF
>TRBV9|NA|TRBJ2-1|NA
TGTGCCAGCAGCGTACCCGCAGGGCCCTACAATGAGCAGTTCTTC
CASSVPAGPYNEQFF
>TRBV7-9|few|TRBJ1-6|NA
TGTGCCAGCAGCCTGGGCCAGGGGAGGAATTCACCCCTCCACTTT
CASSLGQGRNSPLHF
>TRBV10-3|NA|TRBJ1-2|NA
TGTGCCACCAGGGGATCCCAGGACGGCTACACCTTC
CATRGSQDGYTF
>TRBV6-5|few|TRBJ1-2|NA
TGTGCCAGCAGTTTCGCAGTCTCGCCCGATGGCTACACCTTC
CASSFAVSPDGYTF
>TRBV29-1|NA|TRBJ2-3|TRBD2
TGCAGCGTTGAAGGTTCCGCGGGGGAAAGCACAGATACGCAGTATTTT
CSVEGSAGESTDTQYF
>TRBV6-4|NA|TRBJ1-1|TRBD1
TGTGCCAGCAGCCGGGACAGGGACGGTGAAGCTTTCTTT
CASSRDRDGEAFF
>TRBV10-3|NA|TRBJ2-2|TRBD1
TGTGCCATCAGAAGCGGACAGGGTGACACCGGGGAGCTGTTTTTT
CAIRSGQGDTGELFF
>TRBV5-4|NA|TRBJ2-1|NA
TGTGCCAGCAGCCCGGACAGACACAATGAGCAGTTCTTC
CASSPDRHNEQFF
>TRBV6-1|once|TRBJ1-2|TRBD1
TGTGCCAGCAGAGACACCGGGACAGGGGCTTATGGCTACACCTTC
CASRDTGTGAYGYTF
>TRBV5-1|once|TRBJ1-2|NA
TGCGCCAGCAGCTTGGAAAGGGGAACTAACTATGGCTACACCTTC
CASSLERGTNYGYTF
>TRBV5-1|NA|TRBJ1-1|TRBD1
TGCGCCAGCAGCCAAACAGGGGGTGGCACTGAAGCTTTCTTT
CASSQTGGGTEAFF
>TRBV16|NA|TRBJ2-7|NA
TGTGCCAGCAGCCAATCCAATGGGGCGGAGCAGTACTTC
CASSQSNGAEQYF
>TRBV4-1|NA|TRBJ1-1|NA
TGCGCCAGCAGCCAAGTCTGGCCAACGAACACTGAAGCTTTCTTT
CASSQVWPTNTEAFF
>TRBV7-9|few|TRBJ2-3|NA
TGTGCCAGCAGCTTAGGGGGCACAGATACGCAGTATTTT
CASSLGGTDTQYF
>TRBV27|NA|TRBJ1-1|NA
TGTGCCAGCAGTTTAAATCAGGGGAACACTGAAGCTTTCTTT
CASSLNQGNTEAFF
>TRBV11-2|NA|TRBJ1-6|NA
TGTGCCAGCAGCGTCGCGACAGTTAATTCACCCCTCCACTTT
CASSVATVNSPLHF
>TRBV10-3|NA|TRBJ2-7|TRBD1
TGTGCCATCAGCGGGACAGGGGAGTCCTACGAGCAGTACTTC
CAISGTGESYEQYF